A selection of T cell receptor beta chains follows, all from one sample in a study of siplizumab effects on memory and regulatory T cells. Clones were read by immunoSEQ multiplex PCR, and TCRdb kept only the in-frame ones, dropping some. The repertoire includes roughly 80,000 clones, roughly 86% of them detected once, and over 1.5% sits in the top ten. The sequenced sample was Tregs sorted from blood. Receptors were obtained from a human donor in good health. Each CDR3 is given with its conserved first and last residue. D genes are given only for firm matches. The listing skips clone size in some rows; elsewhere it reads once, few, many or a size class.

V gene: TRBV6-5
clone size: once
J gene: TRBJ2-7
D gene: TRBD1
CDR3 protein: CASSPGQLYEQYF
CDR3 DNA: TGTGCCAGCTCCCCGGGACAGCTCTACGAGCAGTACTTC

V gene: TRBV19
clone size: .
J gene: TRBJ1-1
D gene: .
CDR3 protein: CASRSRGITEAFF
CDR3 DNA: TGTGCCAGTAGGTCAAGGGGTATTACTGAAGCTTTCTTT

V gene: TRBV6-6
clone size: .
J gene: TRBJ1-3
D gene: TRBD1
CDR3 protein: CASAGQGRGNTIYF
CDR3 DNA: TGTGCCAGCGCGGGACAGGGGAGGGGAAACACCATATATTTT

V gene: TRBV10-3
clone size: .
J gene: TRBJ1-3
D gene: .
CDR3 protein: CAISESGGNTIYF
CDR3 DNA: TGTGCCATCAGTGAGTCCGGCGGAAACACCATATATTTT

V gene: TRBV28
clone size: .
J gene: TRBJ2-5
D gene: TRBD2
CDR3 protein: CASRLAGGIGQETQYF
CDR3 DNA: TGTGCCAGCAGACTAGCGGGGGGGATTGGCCAAGAGACCCAGTACTTC

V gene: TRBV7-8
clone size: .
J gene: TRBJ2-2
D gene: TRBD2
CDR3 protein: CASSLFSGGIPGELFF
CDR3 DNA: TGTGCCAGCAGCTTATTTAGCGGGGGAATCCCCGGGGAGCTGTTTTTT

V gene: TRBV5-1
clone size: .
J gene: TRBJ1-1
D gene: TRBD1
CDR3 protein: CASSESLGTGRAFF
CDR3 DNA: TGCGCCAGCAGCGAATCACTCGGGACAGGGCGCGCTTTCTTT

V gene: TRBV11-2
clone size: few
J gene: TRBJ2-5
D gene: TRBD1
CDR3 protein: CASSRLWTGEVETQYF
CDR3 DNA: TGTGCCAGCAGCCGCCTTTGGACAGGAGAGGTGGAGACCCAGTACTTC

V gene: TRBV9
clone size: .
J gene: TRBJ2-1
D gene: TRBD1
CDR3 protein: CASSVEGQLYNEQFF
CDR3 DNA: TGTGCCAGCAGCGTAGAGGGACAGCTTTACAATGAGCAGTTCTTC

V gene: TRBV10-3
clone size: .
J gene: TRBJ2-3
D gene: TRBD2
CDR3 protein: CAIRRLAGAGASTDTQYF
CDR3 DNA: TGTGCCATCAGGAGACTAGCGGGGGCCGGTGCTAGCACAGATACGCAGTATTTT

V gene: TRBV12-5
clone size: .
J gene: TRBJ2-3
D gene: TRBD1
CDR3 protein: CASAGDRAADTQYF
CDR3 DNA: TGTGCTAGTGCCGGGGACAGGGCCGCAGATACGCAGTATTTT

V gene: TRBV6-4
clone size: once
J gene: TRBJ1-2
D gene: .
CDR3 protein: CASSDRGYGYTF
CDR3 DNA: TGTGCCAGCAGTGACCGAGGGTATGGCTACACCTTC

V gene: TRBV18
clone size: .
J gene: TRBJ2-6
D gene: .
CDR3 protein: CASSPSPTGANVLTF
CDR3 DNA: TGTGCCAGCTCACCTTCCCCCACTGGGGCCAACGTCCTGACTTTC

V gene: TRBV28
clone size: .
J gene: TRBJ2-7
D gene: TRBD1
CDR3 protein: CASSVQGATYEQYF
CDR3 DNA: TGTGCCAGCAGCGTACAGGGGGCCACCTACGAGCAGTACTTC

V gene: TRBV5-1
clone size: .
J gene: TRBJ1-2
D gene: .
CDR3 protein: CASSSDNYGYTF
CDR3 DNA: TGCGCCAGCAGCTCAGATAACTATGGCTACACCTTC

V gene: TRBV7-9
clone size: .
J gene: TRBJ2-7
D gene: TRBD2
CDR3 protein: CASSLLRGGLGEQYF
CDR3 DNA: TGTGCCAGCAGCTTATTACGGGGGGGCCTCGGCGAGCAGTACTTC

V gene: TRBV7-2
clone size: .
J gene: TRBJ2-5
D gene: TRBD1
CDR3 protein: CASSPRTGRETQYF
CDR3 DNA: TGTGCCAGCAGCCCTCGGACAGGCAGAGAGACCCAGTACTTC

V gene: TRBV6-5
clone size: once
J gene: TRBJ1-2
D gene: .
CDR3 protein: CASRTRTVYGYTF
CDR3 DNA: TGTGCCAGCAGGACGCGGACAGTGTACGGCTACACCTTC

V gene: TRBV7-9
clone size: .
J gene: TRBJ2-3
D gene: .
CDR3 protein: CASSSGGISTDTQYF
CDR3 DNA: TGTGCCAGCAGCTCAGGAGGGATCAGCACAGATACGCAGTATTTT

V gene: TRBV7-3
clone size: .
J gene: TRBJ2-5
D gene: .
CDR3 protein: CASSLGDQETQYF
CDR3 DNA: TGTGCCAGCAGCCTCGGGGACCAAGAGACCCAGTACTTC

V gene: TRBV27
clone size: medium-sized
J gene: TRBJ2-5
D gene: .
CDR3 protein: CASSLWRDGGETQYF
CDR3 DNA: TGTGCCAGCAGTTTGTGGAGGGATGGAGGAGAGACCCAGTACTTC

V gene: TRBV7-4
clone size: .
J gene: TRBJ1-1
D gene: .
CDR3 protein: CASSLAWWIGYTEAFF
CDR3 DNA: TGTGCCAGCAGCTTAGCTTGGTGGATAGGTTACACTGAAGCTTTCTTT

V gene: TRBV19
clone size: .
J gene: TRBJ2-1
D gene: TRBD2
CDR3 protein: CASSITSGDLQFF
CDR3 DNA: TGTGCCAGTAGTATTACTAGCGGGGATTTGCAGTTCTTC

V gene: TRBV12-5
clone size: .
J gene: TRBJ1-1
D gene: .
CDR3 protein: CASGPAVWVGQGTEAFF
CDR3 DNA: TGTGCTAGTGGTCCTGCGGTCTGGGTGGGCCAGGGGACTGAAGCTTTCTTT

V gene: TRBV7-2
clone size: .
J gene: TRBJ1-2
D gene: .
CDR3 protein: CASSLEWAGDGYTF
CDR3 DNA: TGTGCCAGCAGCTTAGAATGGGCGGGGGATGGCTACACCTTC

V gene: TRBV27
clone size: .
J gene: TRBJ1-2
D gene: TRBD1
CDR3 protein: CASASYTGGVSYGYTF
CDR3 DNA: TGTGCCAGCGCCTCTTATACAGGGGGCGTTTCCTATGGCTACACCTTC

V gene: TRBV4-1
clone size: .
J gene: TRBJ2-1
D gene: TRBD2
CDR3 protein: CASNGGGDNEQFF
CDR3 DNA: TGCGCCAGCAACGGCGGGGGGGACAATGAGCAGTTCTTC

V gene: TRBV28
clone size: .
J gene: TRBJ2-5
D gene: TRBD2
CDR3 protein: CAISHGEGGLIETQYF
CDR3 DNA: TGTGCCATCTCACACGGGGAGGGTGGATTGATCGAGACCCAGTACTTC

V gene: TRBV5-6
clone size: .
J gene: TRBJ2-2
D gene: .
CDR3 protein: CASSPDNLNTGELFF
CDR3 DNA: TGTGCCAGCAGCCCGGACAACCTAAACACCGGGGAGCTGTTTTTT

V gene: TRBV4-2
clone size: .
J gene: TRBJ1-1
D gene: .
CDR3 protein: CASSQAPGSLGTEAFF
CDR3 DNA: TGTGCCAGCAGCCAAGCCCCGGGTTCCCTTGGCACTGAAGCTTTCTTT

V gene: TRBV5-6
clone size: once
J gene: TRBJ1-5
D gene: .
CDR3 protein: CASSFYAQPQHF
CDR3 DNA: TGTGCCAGCAGCTTTTATGCTCAGCCCCAGCATTTT

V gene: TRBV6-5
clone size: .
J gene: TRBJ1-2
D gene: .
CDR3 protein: CASSYAAGTVNYGYTF
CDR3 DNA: TGTGCCAGCAGTTACGCGGCCGGGACGGTTAACTATGGCTACACCTTC

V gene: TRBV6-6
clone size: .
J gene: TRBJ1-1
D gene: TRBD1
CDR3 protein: CASSYSTGQGPAEAFF
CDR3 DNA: TGTGCCAGCAGTTACTCTACGGGACAGGGGCCAGCTGAAGCTTTCTTT

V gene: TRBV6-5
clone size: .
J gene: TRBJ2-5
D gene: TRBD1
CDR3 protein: CASSYMGQGETQYF
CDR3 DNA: TGTGCCAGCAGTTACATGGGACAGGGGGAGACCCAGTACTTC

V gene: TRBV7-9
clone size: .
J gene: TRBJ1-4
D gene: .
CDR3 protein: CASSLRVSNEKLFF
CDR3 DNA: TGTGCCAGCAGCTTAAGAGTGTCTAATGAAAAACTGTTTTTT

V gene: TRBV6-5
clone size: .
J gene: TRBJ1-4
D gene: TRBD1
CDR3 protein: CASSWTGVSNEKLFF
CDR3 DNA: TGTGCCAGCAGTTGGACAGGGGTTTCTAATGAAAAACTGTTTTTT

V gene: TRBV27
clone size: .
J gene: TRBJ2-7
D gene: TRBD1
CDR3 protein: CASNRQGRTYEQYF
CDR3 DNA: TGTGCCAGCAACCGACAGGGGAGGACCTACGAGCAGTACTTC

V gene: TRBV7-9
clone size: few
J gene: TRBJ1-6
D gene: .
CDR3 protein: CASSPGVGLSPLHF
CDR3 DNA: TGTGCCAGCAGCCCAGGAGTGGGGCTTTCACCCCTCCACTTT

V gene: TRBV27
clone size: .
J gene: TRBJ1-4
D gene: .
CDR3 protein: CASSLSGRSYNEKLFF
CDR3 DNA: TGTGCCAGCAGTTTATCGGGACGGTCCTATAATGAAAAACTGTTTTTT

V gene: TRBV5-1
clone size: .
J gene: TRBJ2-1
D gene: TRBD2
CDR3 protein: CASSLDGGAYYEQFF
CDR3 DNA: TGCGCCAGCAGCTTGGACGGGGGGGCGTATTATGAGCAGTTCTTC

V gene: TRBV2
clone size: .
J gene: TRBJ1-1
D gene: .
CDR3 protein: CASTGGNRDTEAFF
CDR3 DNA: TGTGCCAGCACGGGGGGGAACCGGGACACTGAAGCTTTCTTT

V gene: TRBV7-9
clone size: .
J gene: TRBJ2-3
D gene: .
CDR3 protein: CASSSGTDTQYF
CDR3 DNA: TGTGCCAGCAGTTCCGGCACAGATACGCAGTATTTT

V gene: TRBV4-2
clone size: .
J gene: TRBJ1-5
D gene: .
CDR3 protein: CASSQVVGGNQPQHF
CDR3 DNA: TGTGCCAGCAGCCAAGTGGTAGGTGGCAATCAGCCCCAGCATTTT

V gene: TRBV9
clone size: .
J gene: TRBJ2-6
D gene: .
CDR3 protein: CASSEQGGGANVLTF
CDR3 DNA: TGTGCCAGCAGCGAGCAGGGGGGCGGGGCCAACGTCCTGACTTTC

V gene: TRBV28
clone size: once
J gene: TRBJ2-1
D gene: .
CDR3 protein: CASSPSTYSYNEQFF
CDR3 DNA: TGTGCCAGCAGCCCCAGCACTTACTCCTACAATGAGCAGTTCTTC

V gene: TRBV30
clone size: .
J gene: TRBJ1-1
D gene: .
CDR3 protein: CAWSPNGGYTEAFF
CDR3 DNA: TGTGCCTGGAGTCCTAACGGGGGGTACACTGAAGCTTTCTTT

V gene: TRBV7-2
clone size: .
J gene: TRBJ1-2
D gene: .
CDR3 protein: CASSLEGTYGYTF
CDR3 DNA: TGTGCCAGCAGCTTAGAGGGGACTTATGGCTACACCTTC

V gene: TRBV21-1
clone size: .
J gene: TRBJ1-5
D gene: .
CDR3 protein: CASSKVQGSRVGNQPQHF
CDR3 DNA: TGTGCCAGCAGCAAAGTACAGGGAAGTAGGGTTGGCAATCAGCCCCAGCATTTT

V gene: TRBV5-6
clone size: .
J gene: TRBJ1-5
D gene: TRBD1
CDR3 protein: CASSLAGTGLYSNQPQHF
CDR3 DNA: TGTGCCAGCAGCTTAGCCGGGACAGGGCTATATAGCAATCAGCCCCAGCATTTT

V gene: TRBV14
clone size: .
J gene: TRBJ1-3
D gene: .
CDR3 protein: CASSQGWGVGNTIYF
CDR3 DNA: TGTGCCAGCAGCCAAGGATGGGGGGTTGGAAACACCATATATTTT

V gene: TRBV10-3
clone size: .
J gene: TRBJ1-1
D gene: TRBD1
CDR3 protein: CAISVGQALNTEAFF
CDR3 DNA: TGTGCCATCAGTGTTGGACAGGCACTAAACACTGAAGCTTTCTTT

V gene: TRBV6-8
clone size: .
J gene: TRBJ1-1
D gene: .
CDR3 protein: CASRRTGSEAFF
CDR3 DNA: TGTGCCAGCAGACGGACGGGGTCTGAAGCTTTCTTT

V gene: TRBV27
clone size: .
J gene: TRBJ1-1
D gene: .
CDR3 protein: CASSLFPGEAFF
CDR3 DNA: TGTGCCAGCAGTTTATTTCCGGGTGAAGCTTTCTTT

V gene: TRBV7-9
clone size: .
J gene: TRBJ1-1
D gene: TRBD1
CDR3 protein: CASNRLGQGRIQAFF
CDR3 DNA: TGTGCCAGCAACCGATTAGGACAGGGCAGAATTCAAGCTTTCTTT